These 28 T cell receptor beta chains were sequenced from one sample in a study of cytomegalovirus exposure and HLA in healthy donors. The PCR used 60 Vbeta and 13 Jbeta primers. The table came from immunoSEQ multiplex PCR; TCRdb's copy has only in-frame clones and leaves some out. Of about 180,000 clones listed, roughly 85% are singletons. Source material: PBMCs. All receptors derive from a woman between 35 and 50 years old in good health and CMV-seronegative.

In nucleotides, the CDR3 is TGTGCCAGCAGCTTAACGGGGGGTCCAGAGACCCAGTACTTC. It is translated as CASSLTGGPETQYF. The chain joins TRBV7-3 to TRBJ2-5; possible D gene TRBD2, 6 bases. There are 14 residues in the CDR3. The germline V gene encodes CDR1 SGHTA and CDR2 FQGTGA. V dropped 0 bases and J dropped 4 bases, with 9 bases sitting between them.

Worth noting for this clone: This same CDR3 is encoded by further DNA sequences in the sample. The V call is TRBV5-1, the J call TRBJ2-5, with 7 nucleotides matching TRBD2. Germline loops: CDR1 SGHRS, CDR2 YFSETQ. Trimming took 0 bases from V and 5 from J; bases not matched to a gene: 1. CDR3 length: 13 amino acids. Here the CDR3 reads CASSLAGGETQYF. The DNA of the CDR3 is TGCGCCAGCAGCTTGGCCGGGGGGGAGACCCAGTACTTC.

The CDR3 DNA follows: TGCGCCAGCAGCCAAGCCAGGTACGGCAATCAGCCCCAGCATTTT. Translating gives CASSQARYGNQPQHF. The gene calls are TRBV4-1 and TRBJ1-5, with D uncertain. V lost 1 base and J lost 2, with 9 bases in between. The CDR3 covers 15 residues. Germline lookup yields CDR1 MGHRA and CDR2 YSYEKL.

This clone has just a few counts. This sequence joins TRBV5-4 and TRBJ2-3; TRBD2 matches at 10 bases. CDR3 length: 16 residues. With V trimmed by 0 bases and J by 5 bases, 6 bases remained unmatched. The V gene's germline CDR1 is SGHNT and CDR2 YYREEE (reference sequence). CDR3 sequence: CASSLEPLAGVDTQYF. The CDR3 region has the DNA TGTGCCAGCAGCTTGGAACCGCTAGCGGGGGTAGATACGCAGTATTTT.

This clone was recorded a few times. The V call is TRBV5-1, the J call TRBJ2-7; 7 positions agree with TRBD2. This CDR3 has 14 amino acids. V lost 0 bases to trimming and J lost 3 bases; unmatched junction nucleotides: 3. Germline V gene lookup returns CDR1 SGHRS and CDR2 YFSETQ. CDR3 sequence: CASSLGLASYEQYF. In DNA form, the CDR3 reads TGCGCCAGCAGCTTGGGACTAGCCAGCTACGAGCAGTACTTC. The full variable domain, completed using reference TRBV5-1 and TRBJ2-7, is KAGVTQTPRYLIKTRGQQVTLSCSPISGHRSVSWYQQTPGQGLQFLFEYFSETQRNKGNFPGRFSGRQFSNSRSEMNVSTLELGDSALYLCASSLGLASYEQYFGPGTRLTVT.

This chain connects TRBV27 to TRBJ1-2, with 8 bases that match TRBD1. Germline CDR1 reads MNHEY; CDR2 reads SMNVEV (reference sequence). This CDR3 has 13 amino acids. The V segment lost 6 bases and the J segment 6 bases; nucleotides outside the gene matches: 6. The CDR3 nucleotides are TGTGCCAGCAGGGCGGACAGGGTAAATGGCTACACCTTC. Translation gives CASRADRVNGYTF.

This chain links TRBV7-3 with TRBJ2-5; 12 bases align to TRBD2. The CDR3 spans 16 residues. The germline CDR1 and CDR2 sequences are SGHTA and FQGTGA. With V trimmed by 3 bases and J by 5 bases, 7 bases remained unmatched. This chain's CDR3 is CASSFRLAGVGETQYF. The DNA of the CDR3 is TGTGCCAGCAGCTTCCGACTAGCGGGAGTTGGGGAGACCCAGTACTTC.

The chain combines TRBV6-1 with TRBJ2-5, with 10 bases matching TRBD1. The CDR3 consists of 15 residues. The V gene's germline CDR1 is MNHNS and CDR2 SASEGT. V gave up 8 bases and J gave up 5 bases; unmatched junction bases: 11. This chain's CDR3 is CASDDRGLFEETQYF. CDR3 nucleotide sequence: TGTGCCAGCGATGACAGGGGGCTGTTCGAGGAGACCCAGTACTTC.

The V call is TRBV19, the J call TRBJ2-2; D might be TRBD1 (6 bases). The germline CDR1 and CDR2 sequences are LNHDA and SQIVND (reference sequence). This CDR3 is built from 14 residues. V lost 6 bases and J 7 bases, leaving 15 bases between the germline ends. The chain's CDR3 is CASSQQGSGGELFF. The CDR3 DNA reads TGTGCCAGTAGCCAACAGGGAAGCGGCGGGGAGCTGTTTTTT. Looking up the rest from reference TRBV19 and TRBJ2-2 gives the full variable domain: DGGITQSPKYLFRKEGQNVTLSCEQNLNHDAMYWYRQDPGQGLRLIYYSQIVNDFQKGDIAEGYSVSREKKESFPLTVTSAQKNPTAFYLCASSQQGSGGELFFGEGSRLTVL.

The J gene is TRBJ2-5, the V gene TRBV11-2, with a weak D call TRBD2 (5 bases). Trimming removed 7 bases at V and 4 bases at J, with 22 bases between. The CDR3 runs 16 residues. Looked up from germline, CDR1 is SGHAT and CDR2 is FQNNGV. In DNA form, the CDR3 reads TGTGCCAGCACCACCTTACCTAGGAGCGGACCAGAGACCCAGTACTTC. Its protein product is CASTTLPRSGPETQYF.

The chain combines TRBV6-1 with TRBJ1-5, with a possible D match to TRBD1 (6 bases). CDR1 is MNHNS and CDR2 is SASEGT in the germline V gene. The ends were cut back, 3 bases at V and 4 bases at J, with 10 bases in the middle. This CDR3 has 14 residues. CDR3 residues: CASSDGQINQPQHF. The DNA for the CDR3 is TGTGCCAGCAGTGACGGACAGATAAATCAGCCCCAGCATTTT.

V usage is TRBV5-1 and J usage is TRBJ2-3; the D gene is possibly TRBD2 (6 bases). The CDR3 has 15 residues. Between the trimmed V and J ends, which lost 4 bases and 1 base, there was a span of 13 bases. The germline V gene encodes CDR1 SGHRS and CDR2 YFSETQ. The chain's CDR3 is CASSPGVAGTDTQYF. The CDR3 coding sequence is TGCGCCAGCAGCCCGGGGGTAGCCGGCACAGATACGCAGTATTTT. Variable domain in full (rest from reference TRBV5-1 and TRBJ2-3): KAGVTQTPRYLIKTRGQQVTLSCSPISGHRSVSWYQQTPGQGLQFLFEYFSETQRNKGNFPGRFSGRQFSNSRSEMNVSTLELGDSALYLCASSPGVAGTDTQYFGPGTRLTVL.

This chain connects TRBV6-6 to TRBJ1-3, with TRBD1 as a possible D gene (6 bases). Germline V gives CDR1 MNHNY, CDR2 SVGAGI (reference sequence). V lost 0 bases, J lost 3 bases, and 12 bases lay in between. The CDR3 sequence is 16 residues long. The CDR3 DNA reads TGTGCCAGCAGTTACTCGAGAGGGGGATTTGGAAACACCATATATTTT. Translated, it gives CASSYSRGGFGNTIYF.

This clone was detected a few times. V usage is TRBV28 and J usage is TRBJ2-7; 8 bases fit TRBD1. After removal of 6 bases from V and 3 bases from J, the junction contained 4 bases not matched to a gene. This CDR3 has 13 amino acids. Germline-derived CDR1 and CDR2 are MDHEN and SYDVKM. CDR3 in amino acids: CASRTGAYYEQYF. CDR3 bases: TGTGCCAGCAGGACAGGGGCCTACTACGAGCAGTACTTC.

This chain joins TRBV7-2 and TRBJ1-2, with D unclear. Trimming removed 3 bases from V and 5 bases from J, with 13 bases in between. The CDR3 contains 14 residues. Germline-derived CDR1 and CDR2 are SGHTA and FQGNSA. The CDR3 is CASSFPGRLYGYTF. As DNA, the CDR3 is TGTGCCAGCAGCTTCCCCGGCAGGCTATATGGCTACACCTTC.

V gene TRBV5-1 combines with J gene TRBJ2-2; no clear D gene. V was cut by 0 bases and J by 2 bases, with 5 bases left in between. CDR3 length: 14 amino acids. The germline gives CDR1 SGHRS, CDR2 YFSETQ. CDR3 DNA sequence: TGCGCCAGCAGCTTGGAATCAAACACCGGGGAGCTGTTTTTT. Protein sequence: CASSLESNTGELFF.

The chain links TRBV5-6 to TRBJ2-3, with 10 bases matching TRBD2. Trimming removed 1 base from V and 6 bases from J; junction bases left unmatched: 5. The CDR3 totals 15 residues. CDR1 and CDR2 (germline): SGHDT, YYEEEE. The CDR3 nucleotides are TGTGCCAGCAGCTTGCTAGCGGGAGTGTCGGATACGCAGTATTTT. Translating gives CASSLLAGVSDTQYF.

This chain links TRBV6-5 with TRBJ1-4, with 9 bases aligning to TRBD1. Germline V lookup: CDR1 MNHEY, CDR2 SVGAGI. V was pared by 7 bases and J by 8 bases, with 8 bases of the junction left unmatched. The CDR3 runs 14 residues. This chain's CDR3 is CASISQGAVEKLFF. CDR3 nucleotides: TGTGCCAGCATCTCACAGGGGGCTGTGGAAAAACTGTTTTTT.

The genes are TRBV4-1 and TRBJ1-2; a possible D gene is TRBD1 (5 bases). The germline gives CDR1 MGHRA, CDR2 YSYEKL. The CDR3 length is 19 residues. The V end was cut by 1 base, the J end by 7 bases, with 28 bases between. The CDR3: CASSQALGVGRPRARGYTF. The CDR3 bases are TGCGCCAGCAGCCAAGCGTTAGGGGTCGGGAGGCCCCGGGCGCGTGGCTACACCTTC.

This clone was counted at least ten times. This chain joins TRBV6-5 and TRBJ2-2; 13 positions match TRBD2. V gave up 2 bases and J gave up 8 bases; unmatched junction bases: 5. The CDR3 is made up of 16 amino acids. Germline CDR1 is MNHEY and CDR2 is SVGAGI. Here the CDR3 reads CASSYRTSGSGGELFF. Written as DNA, the CDR3 is TGTGCCAGCAGTTACCGGACTAGCGGGAGTGGGGGGGAGCTGTTTTTT.

The V and J genes are TRBV7-9 and TRBJ2-7; 10 bases are shared with TRBD2. The CDR3 covers 17 residues. CDR1 and CDR2 from the germline V gene are SEHNR and FQNEAQ (reference sequence). The V and J ends lost 1 base and 4 bases, in that order; junction bases with no gene match: 10. The CDR3 DNA sequence: TGTGCCAGCAGCTTAGGATCCCTAGCGGGGGCTCATTACGAGCAGTACTTC. This encodes CASSLGSLAGAHYEQYF.

This clone was detected only a few times. This chain connects TRBV7-9 to TRBJ1-1; 12 nucleotides line up with TRBD1. V was pared by 5 bases and J by 5 bases, with 6 bases of the junction left unmatched. Germline values: CDR1 SEHNR, CDR2 FQNEAQ (reference sequence). The CDR3 is 15 amino acids. CDR3 amino acids: CASSPRDRGQTEAFF. In DNA, the CDR3 is TGTGCCAGCAGCCCCCGGGACAGGGGGCAAACTGAAGCTTTCTTT.

In this sample, this clone turned up once. The J gene is TRBJ2-7, the V gene TRBV10-2, with a tentative D call TRBD2 (6 bases). CDR1 is WSHSY, CDR2 SAAADI, per germline. This CDR3 has 15 residues. Trimming removed 4 bases from V and 6 bases from J, with 19 bases in between. In nucleotides, the CDR3 is TGCGCCAGCAGTGTTTCAACTAGCTGGTTATCCGAGCAGTACTTC. Residues: CASSVSTSWLSEQYF.

The chain couples TRBV11-3 to TRBJ1-1; no clear D gene. Trimming pared 7 bases from V and 4 bases from J, leaving 10 bases between. There are 12 residues in the CDR3. Germline V gene data show CDR1 as SGHNT and CDR2 as YENEEA. The CDR3 protein is CASTMRSTEAFF. The CDR3 nucleotides read TGTGCCAGCACCATGAGATCCACTGAAGCTTTCTTT.

The chain carries TRBV28 and TRBJ2-1, with 7 nucleotides matching TRBD1. The CDR3 contains 13 residues. The germline gives CDR1 MDHEN, CDR2 SYDVKM. The V gene end was trimmed by 7 bases and the J gene end by 4 bases; junction bases not matched to a gene: 4. The CDR3 sequence: CASIPGGYNEQFF. As DNA, the CDR3 is TGTGCCAGCATCCCAGGGGGATACAATGAGCAGTTCTTC.

The CDR3 loop is CASSWSTGKSQYF. Here the CDR3 DNA reads TGTGCCAGCAGCTGGTCCACAGGGAAGTCCCAGTACTTC. The chain joins TRBV5-6 to TRBJ2-5; D is possibly TRBD1 (6 bases). With 3 bases removed from V and 9 bases from J, the gap between germline ends came to 15 bases. The CDR3 spans 13 residues. Germline V lookup: CDR1 SGHDT, CDR2 YYEEEE.

This clone occurred a few times. The V and J genes are TRBV5-1 and TRBJ1-3; 8 nucleotides match TRBD1. The CDR3 is 18 amino acids. Trimming removed 4 bases from V and 0 bases from J; junction bases left unmatched: 12. Germline CDR1 and CDR2: SGHRS and YFSETQ. CDR3 protein: CASSVNLDRARSGNTIYF. Written as DNA, the CDR3 is TGCGCCAGCAGCGTAAATTTGGACAGGGCCCGCTCTGGAAACACCATATATTTT.

The V and J genes are TRBV9 and TRBJ1-1; 8 nucleotides agree with TRBD1. V shed 4 bases, J shed 3 bases, and the junction held 8 bases outside the gene matches. Germline CDR1 is SGDLS and CDR2 is YYNGEE. The CDR3 loop spans 15 amino acids. CDR3 sequence: CASSQSGQGYTEAFF. The CDR3 coding sequence is TGTGCCAGCAGCCAGAGTGGACAGGGATACACTGAAGCTTTCTTT.